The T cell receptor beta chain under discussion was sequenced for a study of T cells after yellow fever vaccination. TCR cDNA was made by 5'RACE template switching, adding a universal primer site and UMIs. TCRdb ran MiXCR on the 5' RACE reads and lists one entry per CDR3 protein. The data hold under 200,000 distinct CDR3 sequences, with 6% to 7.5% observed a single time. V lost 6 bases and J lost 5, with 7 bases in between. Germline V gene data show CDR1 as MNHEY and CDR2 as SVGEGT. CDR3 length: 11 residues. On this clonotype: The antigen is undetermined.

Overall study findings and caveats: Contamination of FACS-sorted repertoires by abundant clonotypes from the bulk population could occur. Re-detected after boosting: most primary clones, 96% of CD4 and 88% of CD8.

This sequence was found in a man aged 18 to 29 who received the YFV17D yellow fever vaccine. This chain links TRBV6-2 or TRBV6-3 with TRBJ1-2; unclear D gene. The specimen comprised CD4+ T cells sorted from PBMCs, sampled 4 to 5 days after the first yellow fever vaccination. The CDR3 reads CASRRRYGYTF. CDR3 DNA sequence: TGTGCCAGCAGAAGACGGTATGGCTACACCTTC.